This T cell receptor beta chain was profiled in a study of T cells in Graves' hyperthyroidism and ophthalmopathy. This clonotype occurred a few times. The CDR3 contains 16 residues. Germline V gene sequence: CDR1 PRHDT, CDR2 FYEKMQ (reference sequence). The V gene end was trimmed by 0 bases and the J gene end by 8 bases; junction bases not matched to a gene: 8. TCR beta CDR3 regions were amplified from RNA. The study used the HTBI primer set for a first-round RT-PCR of the TCR CDR3. TCRdb ran MiXCR on the multiplex PCR reads and lists one entry per CDR3 protein. The sample consists of over 700,000 distinct CDR3 sequences, under 20% of them appearing once.

The specimen was blood. This TCR derives from a woman between 45 and 65 years old with Graves' hyperthyroidism that later progressed to Graves' ophthalmopathy. The gene calls are TRBV13 and TRBJ2-1; 9 bases fit TRBD2. As DNA, the CDR3 is TGTGCCAGCAGCTTAGGAGTAGCGGGAGCATTCGATGAGCAGTTCTTC. Protein sequence: CASSLGVAGAFDEQFF.